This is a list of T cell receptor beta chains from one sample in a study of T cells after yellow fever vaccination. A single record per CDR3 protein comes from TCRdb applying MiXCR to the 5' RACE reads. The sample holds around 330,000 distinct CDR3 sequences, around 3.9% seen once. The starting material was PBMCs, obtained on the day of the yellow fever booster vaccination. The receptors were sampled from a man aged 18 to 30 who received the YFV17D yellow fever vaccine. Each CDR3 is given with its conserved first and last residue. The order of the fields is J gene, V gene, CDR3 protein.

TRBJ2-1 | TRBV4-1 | CASSHIGGNEQFF
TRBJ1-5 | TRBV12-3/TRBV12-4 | CASSSDRGRQPQHF
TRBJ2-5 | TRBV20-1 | CSAQRTGRETQYF
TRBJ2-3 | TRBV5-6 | CASSLARWGRADTQYF
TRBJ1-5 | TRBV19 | CASSYAVDQPQHF
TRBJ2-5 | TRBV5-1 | CASSLVWARGQETQYF
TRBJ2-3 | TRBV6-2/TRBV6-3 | CASSYFADTQYF
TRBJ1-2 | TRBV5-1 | CASSLGVLDGYTF
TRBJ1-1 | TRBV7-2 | CASSLEGLTEAFF
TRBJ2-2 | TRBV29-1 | CSVVGGNLVPGELFF
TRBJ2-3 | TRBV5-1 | CASSFGGTGLTDTQYF
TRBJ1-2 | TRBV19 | CASSIPGSYGYTF
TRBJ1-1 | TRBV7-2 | CASSPDRGRVTEVFF
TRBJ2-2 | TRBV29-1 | CSVGDENTGELFF
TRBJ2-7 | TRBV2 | CASTSDWSSYEQYF
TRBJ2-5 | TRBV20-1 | CSARVLAGAQETQYF
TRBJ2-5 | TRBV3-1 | CASSPSGIQETQYF
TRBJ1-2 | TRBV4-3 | CASSLTGGRRGYTF
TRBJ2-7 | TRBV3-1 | CASSQGKGFSYEQYF
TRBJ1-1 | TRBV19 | CASSAYTEAFF
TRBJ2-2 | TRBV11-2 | CASSLVIRGRDGELFF
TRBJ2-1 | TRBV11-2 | CASSSLAGGPYNEQFF